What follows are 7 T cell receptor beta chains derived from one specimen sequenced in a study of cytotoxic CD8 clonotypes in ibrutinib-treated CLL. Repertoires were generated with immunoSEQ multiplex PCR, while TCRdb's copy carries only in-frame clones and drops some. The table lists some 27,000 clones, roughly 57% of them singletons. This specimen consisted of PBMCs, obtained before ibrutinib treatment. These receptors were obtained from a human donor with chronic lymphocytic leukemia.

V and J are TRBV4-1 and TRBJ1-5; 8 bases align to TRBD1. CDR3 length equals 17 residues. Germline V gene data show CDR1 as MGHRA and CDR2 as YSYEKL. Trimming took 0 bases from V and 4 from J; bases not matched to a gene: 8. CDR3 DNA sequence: TGCGCCAGCAGCCAAGATCAGTGGCAGGGGGCTAATCAGCCCCAGCATTTT. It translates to CASSQDQWQGANQPQHF.

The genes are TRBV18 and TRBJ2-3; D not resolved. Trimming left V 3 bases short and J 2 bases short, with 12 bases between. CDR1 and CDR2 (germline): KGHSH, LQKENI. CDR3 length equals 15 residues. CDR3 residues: CASSPRDTYTDTQYF. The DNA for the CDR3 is TGTGCCAGCTCACCGCGAGACACCTACACAGATACGCAGTATTTT. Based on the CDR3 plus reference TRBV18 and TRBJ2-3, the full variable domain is NAGVMQNPRHLVRRRGQEARLRCSPMKGHSHVYWYRQLPEEGLKFMVYLQKENIIDESGMPKERFSAEFPKEGPSILRIQQVVRGDSAAYFCASSPRDTYTDTQYFGPGTRLTVL.

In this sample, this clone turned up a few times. The CDR3, as DNA: TGTGCCAGCAGCGCGCCCGGGCTGGGAGGGGACACTGAAGCTTTCTTT. Translated, it gives CASSAPGLGGDTEAFF. J is TRBJ1-1 and V is TRBV7-9; D is possibly TRBD1 (5 bases). The CDR3 length is 16 residues. Germline lookup yields CDR1 SEHNR and CDR2 FQNEAQ (reference sequence). V lost 5 bases and J 3 bases, leaving 19 bases between the germline ends.

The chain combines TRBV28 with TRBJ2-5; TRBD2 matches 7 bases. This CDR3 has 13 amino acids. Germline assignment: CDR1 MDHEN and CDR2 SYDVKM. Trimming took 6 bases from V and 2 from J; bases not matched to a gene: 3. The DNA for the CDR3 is TGTGCCAGCAGCTCTAGCGGACAAGAGACCCAGTACTTC. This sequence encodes CASSSSGQETQYF.

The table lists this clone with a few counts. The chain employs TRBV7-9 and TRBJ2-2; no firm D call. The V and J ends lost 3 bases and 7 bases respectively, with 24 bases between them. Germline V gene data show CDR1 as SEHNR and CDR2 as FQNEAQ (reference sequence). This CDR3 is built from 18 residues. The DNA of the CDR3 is TGTGCCAGCAGCTTCCAGTTAAACGCGGTAGCCCCGCACGGGGAGCTGTTTTTT. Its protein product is CASSFQLNAVAPHGELFF.

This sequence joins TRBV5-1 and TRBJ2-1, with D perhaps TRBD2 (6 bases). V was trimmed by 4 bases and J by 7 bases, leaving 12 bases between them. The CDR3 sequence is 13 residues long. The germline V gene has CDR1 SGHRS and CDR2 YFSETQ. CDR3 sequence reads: CASSRDLGNEQFF. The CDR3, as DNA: TGCGCCAGCAGCAGGGACTTGGGGAATGAGCAGTTCTTC.

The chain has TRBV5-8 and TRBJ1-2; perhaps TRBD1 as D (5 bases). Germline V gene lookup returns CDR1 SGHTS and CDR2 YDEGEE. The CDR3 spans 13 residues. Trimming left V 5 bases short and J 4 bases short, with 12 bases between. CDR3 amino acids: CASRGKGLYGYTF. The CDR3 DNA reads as TGTGCCAGCAGGGGGAAGGGGCTCTATGGCTACACCTTC.